Here is one TCR beta chain with its context. This sample was taken from a study of blood T cell repertoires in COVID-19. Repertoires were generated with immunoSEQ multiplex PCR, while TCRdb's copy carries only in-frame clones and drops some. The profile shows about 280,000 clones, around 91% of them singletons. Trimming stripped 0 bases from V and 0 bases from J, with 8 bases between. The CDR3 runs to 16 residues. Germline CDR1 SGHNT, CDR2 YENEEA. This chain connects TRBV11-3 to TRBJ2-2, with D perhaps TRBD2 (5 bases). The TCR sequence derives from a woman aged 18-29 years with acute COVID-19. Source material: PBMCs or T cells enriched from blood (not recorded which). The CDR3 nucleotides are TGTGCCAGCAGCTTAGAGGCAGCGGCGAACACCGGGGAGCTGTTTTTT. Translating gives CASSLEAAANTGELFF.